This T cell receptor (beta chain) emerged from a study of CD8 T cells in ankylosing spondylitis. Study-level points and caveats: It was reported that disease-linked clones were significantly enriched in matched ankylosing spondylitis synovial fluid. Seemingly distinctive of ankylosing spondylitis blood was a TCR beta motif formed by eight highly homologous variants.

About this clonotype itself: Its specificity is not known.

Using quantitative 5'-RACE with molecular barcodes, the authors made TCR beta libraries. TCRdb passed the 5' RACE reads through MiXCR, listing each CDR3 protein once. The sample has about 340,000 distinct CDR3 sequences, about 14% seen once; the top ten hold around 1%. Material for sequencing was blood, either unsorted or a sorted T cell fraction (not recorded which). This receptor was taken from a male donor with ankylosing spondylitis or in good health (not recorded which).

CDR3 loop: CASTGRQGSRYTF. CDR3 bases: TGTGCCAGCACCGGACGACAGGGCTCTCGCTACACCTTC. The gene calls are TRBV12-3 or TRBV12-4 and TRBJ1-2; 7 nucleotides line up with TRBD1. V lost 7 bases to trimming and J lost 9 bases; unmatched junction nucleotides: 11. The CDR3 is made up of 13 amino acids.